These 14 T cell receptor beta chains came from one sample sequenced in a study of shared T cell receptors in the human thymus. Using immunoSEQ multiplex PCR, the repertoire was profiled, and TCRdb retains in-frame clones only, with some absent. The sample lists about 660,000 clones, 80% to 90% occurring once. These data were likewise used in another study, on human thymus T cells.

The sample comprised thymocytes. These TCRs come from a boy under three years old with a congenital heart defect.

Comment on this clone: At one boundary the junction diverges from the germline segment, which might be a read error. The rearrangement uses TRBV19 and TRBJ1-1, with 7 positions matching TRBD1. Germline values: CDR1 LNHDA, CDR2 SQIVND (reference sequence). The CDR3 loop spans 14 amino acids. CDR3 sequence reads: CASSVDTGDTEAFF. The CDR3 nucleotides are TGTGCCAGTAGTGTAGATACAGGGGACACTGAAGCTTTCTTT.

In DNA, the CDR3 is TGTGCCAGCAGGACAGGGAAGGGCTACGAGCAGTACTTC. Its protein is CASRTGKGYEQYF. The V gene is TRBV6-5, the J gene TRBJ2-7; 7 bases are a match to TRBD1. The germline V gene encodes CDR1 MNHEY and CDR2 SVGAGI. J lost 3 bases, V lost 6 bases, and 5 bases had no gene match. This CDR3 has 13 residues.

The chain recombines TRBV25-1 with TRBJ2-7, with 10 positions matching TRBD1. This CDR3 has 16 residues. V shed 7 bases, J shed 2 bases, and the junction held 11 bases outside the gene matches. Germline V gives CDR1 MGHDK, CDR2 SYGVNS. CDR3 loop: CASIPPGQGTTYEQYF. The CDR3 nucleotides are TGTGCCAGCATTCCCCCGGGACAGGGGACCACCTACGAGCAGTACTTC.

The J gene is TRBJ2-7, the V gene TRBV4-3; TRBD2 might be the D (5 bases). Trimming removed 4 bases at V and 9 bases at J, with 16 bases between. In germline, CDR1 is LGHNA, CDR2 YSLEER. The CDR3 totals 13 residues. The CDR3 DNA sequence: TGCGCCAGCAGCCCACCTCGGGGAGTAACGCAGTACTTC. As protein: CASSPPRGVTQYF.

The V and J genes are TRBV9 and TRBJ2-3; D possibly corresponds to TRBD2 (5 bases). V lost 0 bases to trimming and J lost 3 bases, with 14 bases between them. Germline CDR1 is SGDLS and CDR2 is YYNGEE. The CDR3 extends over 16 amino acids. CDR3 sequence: CASSVASPPGTDTQYF. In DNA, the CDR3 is TGTGCCAGCAGCGTAGCTAGTCCGCCGGGGACAGATACGCAGTATTTT.

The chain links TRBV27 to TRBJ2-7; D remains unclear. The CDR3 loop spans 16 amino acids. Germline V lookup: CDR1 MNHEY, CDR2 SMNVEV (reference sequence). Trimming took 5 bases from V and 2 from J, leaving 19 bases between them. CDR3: CASSERRQNLTYEQYF. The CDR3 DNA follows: TGTGCCAGCAGTGAACGCAGGCAGAACCTCACCTACGAGCAGTACTTC.

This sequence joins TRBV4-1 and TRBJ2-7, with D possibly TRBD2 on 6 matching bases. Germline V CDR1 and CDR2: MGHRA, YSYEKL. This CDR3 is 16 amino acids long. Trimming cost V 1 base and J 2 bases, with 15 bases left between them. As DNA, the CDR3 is TGCGCCAGCAGCCAAGCCGGGAGTGGGGTGGCCTACGAGCAGTACTTC. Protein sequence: CASSQAGSGVAYEQYF.

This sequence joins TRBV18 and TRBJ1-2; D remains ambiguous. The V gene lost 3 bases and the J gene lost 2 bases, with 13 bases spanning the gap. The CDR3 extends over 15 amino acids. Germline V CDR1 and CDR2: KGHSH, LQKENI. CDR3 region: CASSPSGRSNYGYTF. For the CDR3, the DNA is TGTGCCAGCTCACCCTCGGGGAGGAGCAACTATGGCTACACCTTC.

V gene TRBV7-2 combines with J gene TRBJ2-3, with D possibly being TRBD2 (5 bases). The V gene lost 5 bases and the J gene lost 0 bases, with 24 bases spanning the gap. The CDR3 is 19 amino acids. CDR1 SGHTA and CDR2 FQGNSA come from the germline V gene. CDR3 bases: TGTGCCAGCAGCCCTACCACTGGCGGAGGACCCCCTAGCACAGATACGCAGTATTTT. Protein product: CASSPTTGGGPPSTDTQYF.

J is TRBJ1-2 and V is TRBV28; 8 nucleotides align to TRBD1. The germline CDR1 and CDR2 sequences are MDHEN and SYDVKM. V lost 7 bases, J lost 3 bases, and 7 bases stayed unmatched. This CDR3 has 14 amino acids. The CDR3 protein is CASTGGELDYGYTF. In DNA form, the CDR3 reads TGTGCCAGCACAGGGGGCGAACTGGACTATGGCTACACCTTC.

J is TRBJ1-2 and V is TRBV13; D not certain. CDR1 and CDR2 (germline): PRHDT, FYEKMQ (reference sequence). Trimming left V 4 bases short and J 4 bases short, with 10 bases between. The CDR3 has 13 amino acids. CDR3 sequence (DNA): TGTGCCAGCAGCTCCGCGGGGTTCTATGGCTACACCTTC. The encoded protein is CASSSAGFYGYTF.

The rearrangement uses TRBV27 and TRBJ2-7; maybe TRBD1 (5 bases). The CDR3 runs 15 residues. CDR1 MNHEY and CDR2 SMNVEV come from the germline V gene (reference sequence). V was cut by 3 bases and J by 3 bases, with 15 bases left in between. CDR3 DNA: TGTGCCAGCAGTTTCACAGGAGAGCCCTTCTACGAGCAGTACTTC. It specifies CASSFTGEPFYEQYF.

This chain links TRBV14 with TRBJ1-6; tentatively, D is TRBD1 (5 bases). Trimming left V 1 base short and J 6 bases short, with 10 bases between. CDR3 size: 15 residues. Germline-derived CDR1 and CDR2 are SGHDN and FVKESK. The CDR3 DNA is TGTGCCAGCAGCCAAGTAGCGGGGACTAATTCACCCCTCCACTTT. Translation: CASSQVAGTNSPLHF.

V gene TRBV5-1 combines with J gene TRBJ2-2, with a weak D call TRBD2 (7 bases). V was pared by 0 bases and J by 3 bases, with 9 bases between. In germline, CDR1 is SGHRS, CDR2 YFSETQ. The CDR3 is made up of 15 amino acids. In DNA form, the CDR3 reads TGCGCCAGCAGCTTGGTAGGGGGGGACACCGGGGAGCTGTTTTTT. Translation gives CASSLVGGDTGELFF.